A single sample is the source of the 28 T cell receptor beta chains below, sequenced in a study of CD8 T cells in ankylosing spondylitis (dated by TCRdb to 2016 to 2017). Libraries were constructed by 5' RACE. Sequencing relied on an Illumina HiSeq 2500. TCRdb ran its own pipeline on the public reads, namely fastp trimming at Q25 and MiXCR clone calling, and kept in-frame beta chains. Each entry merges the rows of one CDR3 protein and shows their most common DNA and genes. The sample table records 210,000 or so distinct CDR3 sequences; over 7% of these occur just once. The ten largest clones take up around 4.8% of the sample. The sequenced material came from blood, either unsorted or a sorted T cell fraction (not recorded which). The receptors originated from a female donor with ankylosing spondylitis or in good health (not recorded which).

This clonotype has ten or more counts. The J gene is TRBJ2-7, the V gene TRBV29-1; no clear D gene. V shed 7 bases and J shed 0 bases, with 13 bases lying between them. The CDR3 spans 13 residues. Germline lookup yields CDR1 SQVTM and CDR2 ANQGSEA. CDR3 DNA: TGCAGCGCTTACAACTCGGGCTCCTACGAGCAGTACTTC. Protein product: CSAYNSGSYEQYF.

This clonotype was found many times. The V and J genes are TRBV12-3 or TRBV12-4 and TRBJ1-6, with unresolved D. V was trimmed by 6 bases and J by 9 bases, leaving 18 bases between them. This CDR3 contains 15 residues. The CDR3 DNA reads TGTGCCAGCAGCCCGACTAATCTACCTATTTCACCCCTCCACTTT. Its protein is CASSPTNLPISPLHF.

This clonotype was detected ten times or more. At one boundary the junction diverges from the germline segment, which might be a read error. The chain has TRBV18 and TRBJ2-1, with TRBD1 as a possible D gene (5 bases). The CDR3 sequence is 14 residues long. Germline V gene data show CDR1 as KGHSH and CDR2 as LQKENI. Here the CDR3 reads CASSPLGAYDEQFF. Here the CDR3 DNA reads TGTGCCAGCTCACCACTAGGGGCCTACGATGAGCAGTTCTTC.

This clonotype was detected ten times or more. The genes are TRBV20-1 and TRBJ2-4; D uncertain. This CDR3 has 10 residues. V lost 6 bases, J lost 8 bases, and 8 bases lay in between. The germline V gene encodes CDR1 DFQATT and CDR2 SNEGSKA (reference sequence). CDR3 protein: CSASQDIQYF. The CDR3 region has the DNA TGCAGTGCCAGTCAGGACATTCAGTACTTC.

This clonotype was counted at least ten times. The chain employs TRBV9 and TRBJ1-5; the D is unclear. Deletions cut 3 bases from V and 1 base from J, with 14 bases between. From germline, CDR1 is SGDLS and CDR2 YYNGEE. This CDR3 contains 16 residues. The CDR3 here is CASSAHAGISNQPQHF. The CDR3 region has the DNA TGTGCCAGCAGCGCTCACGCAGGAATAAGCAATCAGCCCCAGCATTTT.

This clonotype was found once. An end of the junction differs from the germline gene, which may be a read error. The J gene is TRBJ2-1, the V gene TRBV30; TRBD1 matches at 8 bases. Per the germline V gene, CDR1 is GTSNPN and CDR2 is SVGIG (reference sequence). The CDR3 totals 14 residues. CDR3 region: CARSPGQGGDEQFF. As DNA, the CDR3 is TGTGCCCGGAGCCCCGGACAGGGAGGCGATGAGCAGTTCTTC.

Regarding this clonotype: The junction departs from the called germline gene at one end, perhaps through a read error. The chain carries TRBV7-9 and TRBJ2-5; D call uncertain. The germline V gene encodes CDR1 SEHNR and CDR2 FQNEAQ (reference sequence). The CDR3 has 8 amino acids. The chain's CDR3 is CASSLEEF. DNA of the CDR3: TGTGCCAGCAGCTTGGAAGAGTTC.

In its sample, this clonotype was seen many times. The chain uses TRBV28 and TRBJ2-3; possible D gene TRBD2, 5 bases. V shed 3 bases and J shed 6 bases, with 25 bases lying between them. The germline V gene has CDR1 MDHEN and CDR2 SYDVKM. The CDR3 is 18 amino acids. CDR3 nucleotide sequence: TGTGCCAGCAGTTTCCTAGTTGATAGAACAGCGGCACTCGATACGCAGTATTTT. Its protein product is CASSFLVDRTAALDTQYF.

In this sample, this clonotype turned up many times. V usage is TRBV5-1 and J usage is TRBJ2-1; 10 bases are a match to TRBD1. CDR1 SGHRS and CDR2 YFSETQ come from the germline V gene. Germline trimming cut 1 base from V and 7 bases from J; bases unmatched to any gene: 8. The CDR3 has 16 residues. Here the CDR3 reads CASSLPGTGVLNEQFF. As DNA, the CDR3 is TGCGCCAGCAGCTTGCCTGGGACAGGGGTCTTGAATGAGCAGTTCTTC.

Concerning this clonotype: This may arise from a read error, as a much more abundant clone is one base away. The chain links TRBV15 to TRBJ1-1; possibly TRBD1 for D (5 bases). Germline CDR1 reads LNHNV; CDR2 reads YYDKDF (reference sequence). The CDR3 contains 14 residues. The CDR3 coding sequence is TGTGCCACCAGCAGAGATTGGAGCGGGACTGCAGCTTTCTTT. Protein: CATSRDWSGTAAFF.

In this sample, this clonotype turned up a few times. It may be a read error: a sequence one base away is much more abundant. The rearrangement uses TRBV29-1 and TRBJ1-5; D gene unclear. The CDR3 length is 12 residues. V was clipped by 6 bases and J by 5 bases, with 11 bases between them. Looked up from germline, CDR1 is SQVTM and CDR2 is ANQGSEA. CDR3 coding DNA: TGCAGCGTGAAGGCGGCCGATCAGCCCCAGCATTTT. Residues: CSVKAADQPQHF.

CDR3 region: CATSREAGPVPLEQYF. Written as DNA, the CDR3 is TGTGCCACCAGCAGAGAAGCGGGACCAGTCCCTCTCGAGCAGTACTTC. This chain connects TRBV15 to TRBJ2-7; the match to TRBD2 covers 7 bases. CDR1 LNHNV and CDR2 YYDKDF come from the germline V gene (reference sequence). The junction had 11 bases not matched to a gene; V was cut back by 0 bases and J by 6 bases. CDR3 length equals 16 residues.

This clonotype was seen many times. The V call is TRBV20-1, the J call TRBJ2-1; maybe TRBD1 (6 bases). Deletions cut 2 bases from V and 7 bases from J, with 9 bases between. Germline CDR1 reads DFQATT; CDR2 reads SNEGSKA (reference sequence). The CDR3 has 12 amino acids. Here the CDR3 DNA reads TGCAGTGCTAGACGCCAGGGGAATGAGCAGTTCTTC. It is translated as CSARRQGNEQFF.

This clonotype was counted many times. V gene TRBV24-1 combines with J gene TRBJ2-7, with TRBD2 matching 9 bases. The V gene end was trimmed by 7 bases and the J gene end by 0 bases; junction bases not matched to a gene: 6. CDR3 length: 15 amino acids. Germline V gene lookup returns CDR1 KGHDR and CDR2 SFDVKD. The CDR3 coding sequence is TGTGCCACCAGCGCTAGCGGGGCTAGCTCCTACGAGCAGTACTTC. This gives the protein CATSASGASSYEQYF.

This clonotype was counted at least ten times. CDR3 bases: TGTGCCAGCAGCTTGAACAGGGGCTATGGCTACACCTTC. Translating gives CASSLNRGYGYTF. The V call is TRBV5-6, the J call TRBJ1-2, with 7 bases lining up with TRBD1. The CDR3 runs 13 residues. The ends lost 1 base at V and 4 bases at J; junction bases unmatched: 1. Germline-derived CDR1 and CDR2 are SGHDT and YYEEEE.

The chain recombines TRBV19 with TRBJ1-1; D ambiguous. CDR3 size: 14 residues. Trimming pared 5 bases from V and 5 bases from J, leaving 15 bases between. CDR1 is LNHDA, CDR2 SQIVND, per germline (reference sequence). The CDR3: CASSRDPTDTEAFF. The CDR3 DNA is TGTGCCAGTAGTCGAGACCCAACGGATACTGAAGCTTTCTTT.

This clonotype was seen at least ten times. CDR3 coding DNA: TGTGCCAGCAGTCGTTTGAAGACAGGGTGGCGGGAGACCCAGTACTTC. Its protein is CASSRLKTGWRETQYF. The chain recombines TRBV7-9 with TRBJ2-5; 7 bases agree with TRBD1. V shed 6 bases and J 5 bases; nucleotides not matched to a gene: 15. Germline CDR1 reads SEHNR; CDR2 reads FQNEAQ (reference sequence). CDR3 length: 16 residues. The full variable domain, in which reference TRBV7-9 and TRBJ2-5 provide the parts outside the CDR3, is DTGVSQNPRHKITKRGQNVTFRCDPISEHNRLYWYRQTLGQGPEFLTYFQNEAQLEKSRLLSDRFSAERPKGSFSTLEIQRTEQGDSAMYLCASSRLKTGWRETQYFGPGTRLLVL.

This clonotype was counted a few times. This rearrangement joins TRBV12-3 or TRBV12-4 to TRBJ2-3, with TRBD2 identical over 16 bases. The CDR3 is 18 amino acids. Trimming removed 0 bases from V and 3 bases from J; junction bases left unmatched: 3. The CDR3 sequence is CASSLAGLAGGPTDTQYF. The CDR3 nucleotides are TGTGCCAGCAGTTTAGCGGGACTAGCGGGAGGGCCGACAGATACGCAGTATTTT.

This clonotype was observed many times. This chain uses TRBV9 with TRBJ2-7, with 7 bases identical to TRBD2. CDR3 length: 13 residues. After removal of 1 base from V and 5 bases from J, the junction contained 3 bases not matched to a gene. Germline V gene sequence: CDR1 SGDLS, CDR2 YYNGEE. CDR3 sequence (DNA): TGTGCCAGCAGCGTAACTAGCGCCCACGAGCAGTACTTC. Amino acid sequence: CASSVTSAHEQYF.

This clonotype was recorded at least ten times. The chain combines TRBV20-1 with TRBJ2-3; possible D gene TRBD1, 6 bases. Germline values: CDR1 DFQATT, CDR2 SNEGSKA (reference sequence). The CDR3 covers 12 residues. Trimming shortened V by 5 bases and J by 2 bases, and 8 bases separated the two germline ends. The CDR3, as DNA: TGCAGTGCTTGGGACACCACAGATACGCAGTATTTT. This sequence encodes CSAWDTTDTQYF.

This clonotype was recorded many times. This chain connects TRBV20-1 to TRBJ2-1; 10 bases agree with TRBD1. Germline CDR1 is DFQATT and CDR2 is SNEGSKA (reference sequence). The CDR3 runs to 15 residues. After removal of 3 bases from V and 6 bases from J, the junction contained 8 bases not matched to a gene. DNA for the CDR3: TGCAGTGCTAGGGGCGGGACAGGGGTGTCCAATGAGCAGTTCTTC. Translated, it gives CSARGGTGVSNEQFF.

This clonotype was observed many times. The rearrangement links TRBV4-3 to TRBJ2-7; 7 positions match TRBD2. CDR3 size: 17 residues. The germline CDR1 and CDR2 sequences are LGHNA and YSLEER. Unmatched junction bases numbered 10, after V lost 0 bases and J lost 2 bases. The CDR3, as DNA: TGCGCCAGCAGCCAAGATATTTGGCGGGAGCATACCTACGAGCAGTACTTC. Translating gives CASSQDIWREHTYEQYF.

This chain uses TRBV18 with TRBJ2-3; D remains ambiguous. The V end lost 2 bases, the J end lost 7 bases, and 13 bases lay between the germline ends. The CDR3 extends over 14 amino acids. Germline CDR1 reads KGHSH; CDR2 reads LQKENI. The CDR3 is CASSPRGPKNTQYF. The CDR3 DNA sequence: TGTGCCAGCTCACCAAGAGGACCGAAAAATACGCAGTATTTT. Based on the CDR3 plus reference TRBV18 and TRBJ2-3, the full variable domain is NAGVMQNPRHLVRRRGQEARLRCSPMKGHSHVYWYRQLPEEGLKFMVYLQKENIIDESGMPKERFSAEFPKEGPSILRIQQVVRGDSAAYFCASSPRGPKNTQYFGPGTRLTVL.

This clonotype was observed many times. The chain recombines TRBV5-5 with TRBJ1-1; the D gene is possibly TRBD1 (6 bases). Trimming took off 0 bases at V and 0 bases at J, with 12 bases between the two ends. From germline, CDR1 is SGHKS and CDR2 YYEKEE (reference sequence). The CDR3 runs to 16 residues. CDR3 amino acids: CASSLEAGAMNTEAFF. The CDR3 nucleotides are TGTGCCAGCAGCTTGGAGGCAGGGGCTATGAACACTGAAGCTTTCTTT. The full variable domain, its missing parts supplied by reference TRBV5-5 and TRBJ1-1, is DAGVTQSPTHLIKTRGQQVTLRCSPISGHKSVSWYQQVLGQGPQFIFQYYEKEERGRGNFPDRFSARQFPNYSSELNVNALLLGDSALYLCASSLEAGAMNTEAFFGQGTRLTVV.

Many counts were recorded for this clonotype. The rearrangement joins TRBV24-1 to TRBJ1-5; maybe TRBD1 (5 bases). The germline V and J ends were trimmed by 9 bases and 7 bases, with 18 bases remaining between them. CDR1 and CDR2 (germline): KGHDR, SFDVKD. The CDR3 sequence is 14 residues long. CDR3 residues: CATADTGGLQPQHF. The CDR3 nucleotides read TGTGCCACCGCAGACACGGGGGGTTTGCAGCCCCAGCATTTT.

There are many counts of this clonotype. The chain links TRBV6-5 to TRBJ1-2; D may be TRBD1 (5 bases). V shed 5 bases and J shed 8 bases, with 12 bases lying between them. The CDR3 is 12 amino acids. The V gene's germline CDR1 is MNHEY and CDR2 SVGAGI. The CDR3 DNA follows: TGTGCCAGCAGTCCGGGACCCGGGGGCTACACCTTC. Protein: CASSPGPGGYTF.

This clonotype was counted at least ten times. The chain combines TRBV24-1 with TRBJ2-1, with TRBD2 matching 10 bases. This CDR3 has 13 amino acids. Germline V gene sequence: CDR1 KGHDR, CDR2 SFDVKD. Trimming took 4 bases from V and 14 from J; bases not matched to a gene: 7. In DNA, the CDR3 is TGTGCCACCAGTGACCCCAGCGGGAGGGCCAAGTTCTTC. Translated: CATSDPSGRAKFF.

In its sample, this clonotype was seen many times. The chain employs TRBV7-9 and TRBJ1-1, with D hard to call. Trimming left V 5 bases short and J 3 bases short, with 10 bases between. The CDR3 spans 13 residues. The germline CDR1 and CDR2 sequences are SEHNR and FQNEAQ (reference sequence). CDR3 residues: CASSREGYTEAFF. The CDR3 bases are TGTGCCAGCAGCCGCGAAGGGTACACTGAAGCTTTCTTT.